A single sample is the source of the 30 T cell receptor beta chains below, sequenced in a study of cytomegalovirus exposure and HLA in healthy donors. PCR primers comprised 60 Vbeta and 13 Jbeta primers. The data were produced by immunoSEQ multiplex PCR, yet TCRdb's version contains in-frame clones alone and is incomplete. The data hold approximately 150,000 clones, with roughly 75% observed a single time. Source material: PBMCs. The receptors here all came from a man in his late teens or twenties in good health and CMV-seropositive.

The V and J genes are TRBV20-1 and TRBJ2-7; D uncertain. This CDR3 has 10 residues. Germline CDR1 is DFQATT and CDR2 is SNEGSKA (reference sequence). The V and J ends lost 7 bases and 3 bases respectively, with 7 bases between them. The CDR3, as DNA: TGCAGTGGCGGTAGCTACGAGCAGTACTTC. Translated, it gives CSGGSYEQYF.

The chain links TRBV7-8 to TRBJ2-1; 9 bases agree with TRBD1. V gave up 8 bases and J gave up 5 bases; unmatched junction bases: 7. This CDR3 is 14 amino acids long. From germline, CDR1 is SGHVS and CDR2 FQNEAQ. DNA of the CDR3: TGTGCCAGCGACAGGGGGGGGGCGGACAATGAGCAGTTCTTC. Translation: CASDRGGADNEQFF.

The chain carries TRBV10-1 and TRBJ2-7; the D is unclear. The CDR3 loop spans 14 amino acids. The germline V gene has CDR1 WNHNN and CDR2 SYGVQD (reference sequence). Trimming shortened V by 3 bases and J by 4 bases, and 13 bases separated the two germline ends. The CDR3 is CASSDGRFVYEQYF. The CDR3 nucleotides read TGCGCCAGCAGTGATGGCAGATTCGTGTACGAGCAGTACTTC.

In this sample, this clone turned up once. The rearrangement uses TRBV7-8 and TRBJ1-5, with 7 bases lining up with TRBD1. This CDR3 is 16 amino acids long. Germline V gene sequence: CDR1 SGHVS, CDR2 FQNEAQ. Trimming cost V 2 bases and J 2 bases; bases outside gene matches: 6. The CDR3 sequence is CASSLRDSEGNQPQHF. In DNA, the CDR3 is TGTGCCAGCAGCTTACGGGACAGCGAGGGCAATCAGCCCCAGCATTTT. The variable domain in full, with the rest retrieved from reference TRBV7-8 and TRBJ1-5, is GAGVSQSPRYKVAKRGQDVALRCDPISGHVSLFWYQQALGQGPEFLTYFQNEAQLDKSGLPSDRFFAERPEGSVSTLKIQRTQQEDSAVYLCASSLRDSEGNQPQHFGDGTRLSIL.

The chain joins TRBV9 to TRBJ2-5; D may be TRBD1 (6 bases). Germline CDR1 reads SGDLS; CDR2 reads YYNGEE. The CDR3 spans 13 residues. Trimming stripped 0 bases from V and 5 bases from J, with 8 bases between. The CDR3 spells CASSVVTGETQYF. DNA for the CDR3: TGTGCCAGCAGCGTAGTCACAGGGGAGACCCAGTACTTC.

This clone was counted a single time. The chain's CDR3 is CASSDGGLYLNYGYTF. The DNA for the CDR3 is TGTGCCAGCAGCGACGGGGGGCTGTACCTCAACTATGGCTACACCTTC. The chain employs TRBV9 and TRBJ1-2; TRBD1 is a possible D gene (6 bases). V was trimmed by 3 bases and J by 2 bases, leaving 17 bases between them. CDR3 length: 16 residues. Germline values: CDR1 SGDLS, CDR2 YYNGEE.

This clone was recorded only once. The sample has other DNA sequences that encode this CDR3 too. The chain recombines TRBV15 with TRBJ1-5; D perhaps matches TRBD1 (6 bases). V lost 1 base and J lost 1, with 8 bases in between. The CDR3 sequence is 15 residues long. Looked up from germline, CDR1 is LNHNV and CDR2 is YYDKDF (reference sequence). CDR3 loop: CATSRGGQSNQPQHF. In nucleotides, the CDR3 is TGTGCCACCAGCAGAGGAGGACAGAGCAATCAGCCCCAGCATTTT.

The rearrangement links TRBV6-5 to TRBJ2-5, with 10 bases aligning to TRBD1. The CDR3 runs 16 residues. The ends lost 4 bases at V and 1 base at J; junction bases unmatched: 6. CDR1 MNHEY and CDR2 SVGAGI come from the germline V gene. The CDR3 loop reads CASSSRGDRGQETQYF. As DNA, the CDR3 is TGTGCCAGCAGTTCCCGAGGGGACAGGGGCCAAGAGACCCAGTACTTC.

Notes on this clone: In the same sample, other DNA sequences code for this CDR3. This rearrangement joins TRBV5-1 to TRBJ1-1; 9 bases are shared with TRBD1. Trimming cost V 0 bases and J 3 bases; bases outside gene matches: 9. This CDR3 is 17 amino acids long. Germline loops: CDR1 SGHRS, CDR2 YFSETQ. CDR3 sequence (DNA): TGCGCCAGCAGCTTGGCCAACAGGGGGCGCGGGTACACTGAAGCTTTCTTT. It encodes CASSLANRGRGYTEAFF.

The chain uses TRBV28 and TRBJ2-1; TRBD1 might be the D (7 bases). The CDR3 consists of 12 residues. Germline values: CDR1 MDHEN, CDR2 SYDVKM. V lost 4 bases and J lost 7, with 8 bases in between. The CDR3 nucleotides read TGTGCCAGCAGTTCAGGGGGGAATGAGCAGTTCTTC. Translated, it gives CASSSGGNEQFF. The complete variable domain, with remaining parts taken from reference TRBV28 and TRBJ2-1, reads DVKVTQSSRYLVKRTGEKVFLECVQDMDHENMFWYRQDPGLGLRLIYFSYDVKMKEKGDIPEGYSVSREKKERFSLILESASTNQTSMYLCASSSGGNEQFFGPGTRLTVL.

The rearrangement uses TRBV9 and TRBJ1-1; D ambiguous. The CDR3 extends over 13 amino acids. Between the trimmed V and J ends, which lost 9 bases and 2 bases, there was a span of 14 bases. Germline-derived CDR1 and CDR2 are SGDLS and YYNGEE. The CDR3 DNA follows: TGTGCCACGGGAAGGGATCAAAACACTGAAGCTTTCTTT. This codes for CATGRDQNTEAFF.

This clone has a single count. The rearrangement links TRBV7-3 to TRBJ2-1; maybe TRBD2 (5 bases). V was pared by 4 bases and J by 7 bases, with 8 bases between. The CDR3 is 12 residues long. Germline CDR1 is SGHTA and CDR2 is FQGTGA. The CDR3 DNA follows: TGTGCCAGCAGCTCCCCGGGGAATGAGCAGTTCTTC. It codes for CASSSPGNEQFF.

V is TRBV6-5 and J is TRBJ2-7; 7 nucleotides agree with TRBD1. This CDR3 has 15 amino acids. Germline V CDR1 and CDR2: MNHEY, SVGAGI. V was pared by 6 bases and J by 4 bases, with 12 bases of the junction left unmatched. CDR3 bases: TGTGCCAGCAGCCGAACCCGGACAGGCGCTTACGAGCAGTACTTC. Translation gives CASSRTRTGAYEQYF.

The chain has TRBV29-1 and TRBJ2-2; maybe TRBD1 (6 bases). V dropped 6 bases and J dropped 0 bases, with 14 bases sitting between them. This CDR3 contains 15 residues. Germline CDR1 and CDR2: SQVTM and ANQGSEA. The DNA for the CDR3 is TGCAGCGTGAAAAGACAGGCTACGAACACCGGGGAGCTGTTTTTT. This translates into CSVKRQATNTGELFF.

The chain uses TRBV5-1 and TRBJ2-1; no clear D gene. CDR3 length equals 14 residues. V gave up 3 bases and J gave up 2 bases, with 9 bases separating them. CDR1 and CDR2 (germline): SGHRS, YFSETQ. The DNA for the CDR3 is TGCGCCAGCAGCTACTTGGGCCCCTACAATGAGCAGTTCTTC. The encoded protein is CASSYLGPYNEQFF.

The chain links TRBV6-5 to TRBJ2-7; 14 positions agree with TRBD2. Germline CDR1 and CDR2: MNHEY and SVGAGI. This CDR3 is built from 15 residues. J was trimmed by 3 bases and V by 2 bases; bases with no gene match: 0. The CDR3 protein is CASSYGLAGGYEQYF. CDR3 DNA: TGTGCCAGCAGTTACGGACTAGCGGGAGGCTACGAGCAGTACTTC.

This clone was seen more than once but under ten times. This chain links TRBV7-2 with TRBJ2-5, with D possibly being TRBD2 (5 bases). The CDR3 extends over 17 amino acids. Trimming cost V 1 base and J 4 bases, with 19 bases left between them. CDR1 SGHTA and CDR2 FQGNSA come from the germline V gene. The CDR3 DNA reads as TGTGCCAGCAGCTTAGAAGGCCGAGCGGATGAGGGAGAGACCCAGTACTTC. Amino acid sequence: CASSLEGRADEGETQYF.

This chain joins TRBV7-3 and TRBJ2-5; D uncertain. There are 13 residues in the CDR3. The V end was cut by 5 bases, the J end by 1 base, with 8 bases between. The germline gives CDR1 SGHTA, CDR2 FQGTGA. Written as DNA, the CDR3 is TGTGCCAGCAGCCCTGGCAGCCAAGAGACCCAGTACTTC. It specifies CASSPGSQETQYF.

The chain combines TRBV19 with TRBJ2-3; D is undetermined. Per the germline V gene, CDR1 is LNHDA and CDR2 is SQIVND (reference sequence). The CDR3 has 14 amino acids. V lost 5 bases and J 5 bases, leaving 14 bases between the germline ends. CDR3 nucleotide sequence: TGTGCCAGTAGTCCCCGGTCGCCGTTAGATACGCAGTATTTT. It is translated as CASSPRSPLDTQYF.

This chain joins TRBV6-1 and TRBJ2-7; 8 nucleotides match TRBD2. CDR1 and CDR2 from the germline V gene are MNHNS and SASEGT. V was pared by 11 bases and J by 1 base, with 7 bases of the junction left unmatched. The CDR3 runs 13 residues. The CDR3 region is CAGAGGISYEQYF. DNA for the CDR3: TGTGCCGGGGCGGGAGGAATATCCTACGAGCAGTACTTC.

The V call is TRBV27, the J call TRBJ2-1, with D possibly being TRBD2 (6 bases). Trimming stripped 3 bases from V and 10 bases from J, with 10 bases between. Germline V lookup: CDR1 MNHEY, CDR2 SMNVEV (reference sequence). The CDR3 length is 12 residues. CDR3 nucleotides: TGTGCCAGCAGTTTTGGTGGGAGGGAGCAGTTCTTC. Translation: CASSFGGREQFF.

The CDR3 region has the DNA TGTGCCTGGTCACAACAGGGGCTTAGCTCCTACAATGAGCAGTTCTTC. Its translation: CAWSQQGLSSYNEQFF. The V call is TRBV30, the J call TRBJ2-1, with 7 bases matching TRBD1. CDR3 length equals 16 residues. Germline V gene sequence: CDR1 GTSNPN, CDR2 SVGIG (reference sequence). V lost 5 bases and J lost 0; bases outside the gene matches: 10.

The rearrangement uses TRBV18 and TRBJ1-1; 10 positions match TRBD1. Germline assignment: CDR1 KGHSH and CDR2 LQKENI. J lost 6 bases, V lost 1 base, and 8 bases had no gene match. This CDR3 is 16 amino acids long. The CDR3 loop reads CASSPQETGGKSEAFF. The CDR3, as DNA: TGTGCCAGCTCACCACAGGAGACAGGGGGCAAGTCTGAAGCTTTCTTT.

About this clone: Other DNA variants within this sample encode the same CDR3. The chain joins TRBV27 to TRBJ1-5; D is perhaps TRBD1 (5 bases). The CDR3 runs 15 residues. Germline CDR1 reads MNHEY; CDR2 reads SMNVEV (reference sequence). V lost 5 bases and J 2 bases, leaving 13 bases between the germline ends. This CDR3 reads CASSVRGYGNQPQHF. The CDR3 DNA sequence: TGTGCCAGCAGTGTTAGGGGATATGGCAATCAGCCCCAGCATTTT.

This clone turned up a few times. The chain has TRBV15 and TRBJ1-1; no firm D call. This CDR3 region has 15 residues. CDR1 is LNHNV, CDR2 YYDKDF, per germline (reference sequence). With 0 bases removed from V and 5 bases from J, the gap between germline ends came to 13 bases. CDR3 loop: CATSRDSGPGTEAFF. CDR3 DNA: TGTGCCACCAGCAGAGATTCAGGCCCGGGGACTGAAGCTTTCTTT.

This chain joins TRBV7-9 and TRBJ2-3; D perhaps matches TRBD2 (7 bases). This CDR3 region has 15 residues. CDR1 and CDR2 from the germline V gene are SEHNR and FQNEAQ (reference sequence). Trimming took 1 base from V and 2 from J, leaving 10 bases between them. CDR3 sequence: CASSLGEGVTDTQYF. The CDR3 DNA follows: TGTGCCAGCAGCTTAGGGGAGGGGGTCACAGATACGCAGTATTTT. Using reference TRBV7-9 and TRBJ2-3 for the parts outside the CDR3, the full variable domain is DTGVSQNPRHKITKRGQNVTFRCDPISEHNRLYWYRQTLGQGPEFLTYFQNEAQLEKSRLLSDRFSAERPKGSFSTLEIQRTEQGDSAMYLCASSLGEGVTDTQYFGPGTRLTVL.

This clone was seen a handful of times. The gene calls are TRBV29-1 and TRBJ2-3, with TRBD2 identical over 8 bases. The CDR3 runs to 12 residues. Germline CDR1 is SQVTM and CDR2 is ANQGSEA. The trim removed 4 bases at V and 9 bases at J, leaving 6 bases unmatched. CDR3 coding DNA: TGCAGCGTTGGTCGGGAGGGCCTCACGCAGTATTTT. Encoded protein: CSVGREGLTQYF.

The chain links TRBV7-8 to TRBJ2-5; tentative D call: TRBD1 (5 bases). Germline loops: CDR1 SGHVS, CDR2 FQNEAQ. The CDR3 has 14 residues. Trimming left V 1 base short and J 2 bases short, with 8 bases between. The DNA for the CDR3 is TGTGCCAGCAGCTTAGGGGGCAGGCAAGAGACCCAGTACTTC. Residues: CASSLGGRQETQYF.

This chain uses TRBV28 with TRBJ2-1; 14 bases line up with TRBD2. With V trimmed by 5 bases and J by 7 bases, 10 bases remained unmatched. This CDR3 is built from 17 residues. Germline V gives CDR1 MDHEN, CDR2 SYDVKM. The CDR3 sequence: CASSGPGLAGVGNEQFF. In nucleotides, the CDR3 is TGTGCCAGCAGTGGACCGGGACTAGCGGGAGTAGGGAATGAGCAGTTCTTC.

The gene calls are TRBV4-1 and TRBJ2-3; TRBD2 aligns across 13 bases. Germline CDR1 MGHRA, CDR2 YSYEKL. V was pared by 0 bases and J by 6 bases, with 6 bases of the junction left unmatched. This CDR3 is 17 amino acids long. The CDR3 sequence is CASSQEGLAGARDTQYF. DNA of the CDR3: TGCGCCAGCAGCCAAGAAGGACTAGCGGGAGCGAGGGATACGCAGTATTTT.